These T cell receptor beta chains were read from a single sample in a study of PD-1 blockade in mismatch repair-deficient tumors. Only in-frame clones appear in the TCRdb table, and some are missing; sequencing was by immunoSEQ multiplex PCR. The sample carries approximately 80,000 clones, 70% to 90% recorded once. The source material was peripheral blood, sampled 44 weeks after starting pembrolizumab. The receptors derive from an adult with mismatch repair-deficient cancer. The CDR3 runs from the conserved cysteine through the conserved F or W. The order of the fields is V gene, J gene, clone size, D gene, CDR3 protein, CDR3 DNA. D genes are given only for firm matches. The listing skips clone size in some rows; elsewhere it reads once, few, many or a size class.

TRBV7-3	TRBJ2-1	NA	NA	CASSPTSYDNEQFF	TGTGCCAGCAGCCCCACGTCCTATGACAATGAGCAGTTCTTC
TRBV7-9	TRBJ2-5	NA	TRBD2	CASSLGSGDQETQYF	TGTGCCAGCAGCTTAGGGAGCGGGGATCAAGAGACCCAGTACTTC
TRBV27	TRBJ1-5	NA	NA	CASSLSSYSNQPQHF	TGTGCCAGCAGTTTATCCAGTTATAGCAATCAGCCCCAGCATTTT
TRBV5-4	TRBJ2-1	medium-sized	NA	CASSTRGSYNEQFF	TGTGCCAGCAGCACCAGGGGCTCCTACAATGAGCAGTTCTTC
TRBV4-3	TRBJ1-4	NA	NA	CASSPVGAEKLFF	TGCGCCAGCAGCCCCGTGGGGGCTGAAAAACTGTTTTTT
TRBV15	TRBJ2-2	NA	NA	CATSRGFQANTGELFF	TGTGCCACCAGCAGAGGTTTCCAGGCCAACACCGGGGAGCTGTTTTTT
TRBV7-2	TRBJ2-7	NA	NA	CASSLVAQSAVASYEQYF	TGTGCCAGCAGCTTAGTGGCACAATCCGCGGTCGCCTCCTACGAGCAGTACTTC
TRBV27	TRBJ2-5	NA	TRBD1	CASRPWGQGSETQYF	TGTGCCAGCAGGCCCTGGGGACAGGGGTCAGAGACCCAGTACTTC
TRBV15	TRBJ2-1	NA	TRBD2	CATRASGTDNEQFF	TGTGCCACCAGGGCTAGCGGAACCGACAATGAGCAGTTCTTC
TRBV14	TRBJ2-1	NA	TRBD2	CASSQVAGGYNEQFF	TGTGCCAGCAGCCAAGTAGCGGGAGGGTACAATGAGCAGTTCTTC